This T cell receptor (beta chain) is drawn from a study of blood T cell repertoires in COVID-19. The overall study: Researchers got acute and convalescent COVID-19 samples from the United States, Italy and Spain. The analysed material was cDNA or gDNA that came from T cells, B-cell-depleted T cells, or PBMCs.

Trimming cost V 8 bases and J 2 bases; bases outside gene matches: 3. From germline, CDR1 is MNHEY and CDR2 SVGAGI. The CDR3 sequence is 13 residues long. Per the study methods: Estimates of nucleated cell counts were drawn from the amplification of reference gene primers. Here immunoSEQ multiplex PCR was the method, and the copy in TCRdb shows in-frame clones only, minus some. That table gives V, J and clone size, and the DNA gave D and trimming. Counted here are about 200,000 clones, around nine tenths occurring once; the ten biggest clones make up approximately 6.2%. Material for sequencing was peripheral blood. The V gene is TRBV6-5, the J gene TRBJ1-3, with 7 bases aligning to TRBD1. The receptor's source is a man aged 60 to 75 who had recovered from COVID-19. The CDR3 DNA follows: TGTGCCAGCTTGACAGGGCCTGGAAACACCATATATTTT. Its protein is CASLTGPGNTIYF.